The next 19 T cell receptor beta chains were all read from a single sample in a study of post-analysis software for immune sequencing data. TCR beta libraries were prepared from cDNA with unique molecular identifiers. MiXCR, run by TCRdb on the PCR reads, gives a single entry per CDR3 protein. In the table there are some 160,000 distinct CDR3 sequences, about 34% of which are singletons. The material sequenced was blood, taken after autologous hematopoietic stem cell transplantation. The source of these receptors is a girl aged 10-17 years with multiple sclerosis.

J is TRBJ2-1 and V is TRBV18; D perhaps matches TRBD2 (5 bases). CDR1 is KGHSH and CDR2 is LQKENI in the germline V gene. The CDR3 has 12 amino acids. V lost 6 bases and J lost 5, with 8 bases in between. The CDR3 reads CASSAGNNEQFF. CDR3 bases: TGTGCCAGCTCTGCGGGTAACAATGAGCAGTTCTTC. Based on the CDR3 plus reference TRBV18 and TRBJ2-1, the full variable domain is NAGVMQNPRHLVRRRGQEARLRCSPMKGHSHVYWYRQLPEEGLKFMVYLQKENIIDESGMPKERFSAEFPKEGPSILRIQQVVRGDSAAYFCASSAGNNEQFFGPGTRLTVL.

The chain employs TRBV29-1 and TRBJ2-1, with TRBD2 identical over 13 bases. The germline CDR1 and CDR2 sequences are SQVTM and ANQGSEA. V was pared by 1 base and J by 7 bases, with 7 bases of the junction left unmatched. The CDR3 has 16 amino acids. CDR3 in DNA: TGCAGCGTTGAAGGACTAGCGGGGGGTTCTCTGAATGAGCAGTTCTTC. Translated: CSVEGLAGGSLNEQFF.

The chain recombines TRBV6-5 with TRBJ1-5, with unresolved D. Looked up from germline, CDR1 is MNHEY and CDR2 is SVGAGI. The CDR3 extends over 15 amino acids. Trimming took off 6 bases at V and 0 bases at J, with 12 bases between the two ends. The CDR3 reads CASRILHSSNQPQHF. The CDR3 nucleotides are TGTGCCAGCAGGATACTCCACAGTAGCAATCAGCCCCAGCATTTT.

A note on this clonotype: A much larger clone differs from this one at a single base, so this may be a read error. J is TRBJ2-1 and V is TRBV27, with D possibly TRBD2 on 6 matching bases. The CDR3 has 16 amino acids. CDR1 and CDR2 from the germline V gene are MNHEY and SMNVEV (reference sequence). The CDR3 is CARSSAGGVSYNEQFF. CDR3 sequence (DNA): TGTGCCCGCAGTTCTGCTGGCGGGGTATCCTACAATGAGCAGTTCTTC.

This clonotype occurred many times. V gene TRBV20-1 combines with J gene TRBJ1-1; 7 nucleotides line up with TRBD1. Per germline, CDR1 DFQATT and CDR2 SNEGSKA (reference sequence). The junction had 3 bases not matched to a gene; V was cut back by 5 bases and J by 0 bases. This CDR3 region has 13 residues. CDR3 amino acids: CSAVQGLNTEAFF. Here the CDR3 DNA reads TGCAGTGCTGTACAGGGGTTGAACACTGAAGCTTTCTTT.

This clonotype was counted at least ten times. Written as DNA, the CDR3 is TGTGCCAGCAGTTCGGGACCGACGACCGAGCAGTACTTC. This translates into CASSSGPTTEQYF. The chain recombines TRBV12-3 or TRBV12-4 with TRBJ2-7; D tentatively fits TRBD1 or TRBD2 (5 bases each). The CDR3 has 13 amino acids. V was cut by 4 bases and J by 6 bases, with 13 bases left in between.

The V gene is TRBV7-3, the J gene TRBJ2-3; 7 nucleotides match TRBD2. Germline assignment: CDR1 SGHTA and CDR2 FQGTGA. J lost 6 bases, V lost 3 bases, and 9 bases had no gene match. This CDR3 has 15 residues. This CDR3 is CASSFDGLESDTQYF. The CDR3, as DNA: TGTGCCAGCAGCTTTGATGGACTAGAATCCGATACGCAGTATTTT.

The gene calls are TRBV7-9 and TRBJ2-5; 13 bases fit TRBD2. Per germline, CDR1 SEHNR and CDR2 FQNEAQ (reference sequence). With V trimmed by 3 bases and J by 11 bases, 9 bases remained unmatched. The CDR3 has 15 amino acids. CDR3 sequence: CASSFGTSGIYEQYF. In DNA, the CDR3 is TGTGCCAGCAGCTTCGGGACTAGCGGGATCTATGAGCAGTACTTC.

The V call is TRBV7-2, the J call TRBJ2-5, with 9 bases matching TRBD2. The ends lost 6 bases at V and 5 bases at J; junction bases unmatched: 4. CDR3 size: 13 residues. Per the germline V gene, CDR1 is SGHTA and CDR2 is FQGNSA. CDR3 in amino acids: CASRIAGVETQYF. The CDR3 DNA reads as TGTGCCAGCAGGATAGCGGGAGTGGAGACCCAGTACTTC.

The chain uses TRBV6-5 and TRBJ2-1; TRBD1 might be the D (5 bases). Germline loops: CDR1 MNHEY, CDR2 SVGAGI. The CDR3 runs 13 residues. Trimming shortened V by 4 bases and J by 8 bases, and 12 bases separated the two germline ends. CDR3 in amino acids: CASSLVGVDEQFF. For the CDR3, the DNA is TGTGCCAGCAGTTTGGTAGGGGTCGATGAGCAGTTCTTC.

The chain is built from TRBV15 and TRBJ1-2; the match to TRBD1 covers 8 bases. CDR3 length equals 15 residues. The trim removed 3 bases at V and 1 base at J, leaving 4 bases unmatched. Germline values: CDR1 LNHNV, CDR2 YYDKDF (reference sequence). The CDR3 DNA sequence: TGTGCCACCAGCAGGCAGGGGGCAGTTAACTATGGCTACACCTTC. Translating it yields CATSRQGAVNYGYTF.

This clonotype was seen only a few times. The chain is built from TRBV5-6 and TRBJ1-2; TRBD1 matches 7 bases. Germline CDR1 is SGHDT and CDR2 is YYEEEE. V dropped 4 bases and J dropped 4; count of bases not matched to a gene: 10. The CDR3 loop spans 15 amino acids. The CDR3 bases are TGTGCCAGCAGCCCCCGAGACAGGGAGTTCTATGGCTACACCTTC. It yields the protein CASSPRDREFYGYTF.

This clonotype was detected many times. The gene calls are TRBV29-1 and TRBJ2-5; possibly TRBD1 for D (5 bases). CDR3 size: 12 residues. The V and J ends lost 4 bases and 3 bases respectively, with 9 bases between them. CDR1 is SQVTM, CDR2 ANQGSEA, per germline. CDR3 sequence (DNA): TGCAGCGTTGTGCGCAGGGAAGAGACCCAGTACTTC. Residues: CSVVRREETQYF. The whole variable domain, filled in from reference TRBV29-1 and TRBJ2-5, reads SAVISQKPSRDICQRGTSLTIQCQVDSQVTMMFWYRQQPGQSLTLIATANQGSEATYESGFVIDKFPISRPNLTFSTLTVSNMSPEDSSIYLCSVVRREETQYFGPGTRLLVL.

This chain uses TRBV20-1 with TRBJ2-3, with 7 nucleotides matching TRBD2. The CDR3 length is 15 residues. CDR1 and CDR2 from the germline V gene are DFQATT and SNEGSKA (reference sequence). The trim removed 4 bases at V and 0 bases at J, leaving 7 bases unmatched. The CDR3 coding sequence is TGCAGTGCTATTAAGACTAGCTTTAGCACAGATACGCAGTATTTT. Encoded protein: CSAIKTSFSTDTQYF.

CDR3: CSAPRGRANEQFF. In nucleotides, the CDR3 is TGCAGCGCTCCTAGGGGGAGGGCCAATGAGCAGTTCTTC. The V gene is TRBV29-1, the J gene TRBJ2-1, with a possible D match to TRBD2 (7 bases). Germline CDR1 is SQVTM and CDR2 is ANQGSEA. The CDR3 totals 13 residues. The V gene lost 7 bases and the J gene lost 6 bases, with 16 bases spanning the gap.

This clonotype was seen more than once but under ten times. V and J are TRBV15 and TRBJ2-1; weak D call: TRBD2 (6 bases). The CDR3 contains 13 residues. Germline V gives CDR1 LNHNV, CDR2 YYDKDF (reference sequence). V lost 6 bases and J 4 bases, leaving 10 bases between the germline ends. CDR3 sequence: CATRGLHYNEQFF. CDR3 sequence (DNA): TGTGCCACCAGGGGACTTCATTACAATGAGCAGTTCTTC.

The CDR3 sequence is CASSPGRTSYEQYF. The CDR3 nucleotides are TGTGCCAGCAGCCCCGGACGGACCTCCTACGAGCAGTACTTC. This rearrangement joins TRBV12-3 or TRBV12-4 to TRBJ2-7, with D hard to call. V lost 6 bases and J 0 bases, leaving 12 bases between the germline ends. The CDR3 extends over 14 amino acids.

The CDR3 spells CASSLGGIRASEQYF. The DNA of the CDR3 is TGTGCCAGCAGCTTAGGGGGGATTAGGGCCTCCGAGCAGTACTTC. This chain uses TRBV11-3 with TRBJ2-7, with D perhaps matching TRBD1 or TRBD2 (5 bases each). The CDR3 runs to 15 residues. The germline gives CDR1 SGHNT, CDR2 YENEEA. The germline V and J ends were trimmed by 1 base and 6 bases, with 16 bases remaining between them.

This clonotype was seen a handful of times. The chain has TRBV7-2 and TRBJ2-4; TRBD1 matches 9 bases. Judging by the DNA end, TRBJ2-5 fits better; the J call may be wrong. The CDR3 contains 17 residues. CDR1 is SGHTA, CDR2 FQGNSA, per germline. The CDR3 sequence: CASSHFADDRGWETQYF. CDR3 DNA: TGTGCCAGCAGCCACTTCGCGGATGACAGGGGGTGGGAGACCCAGTACTTC.